Below are 15 T cell receptor beta chains sequenced from a single sample in a study of CD4 T cells in relation to SARS-CoV-2 and coronaviruses. Clones were read by immunoSEQ multiplex PCR, and TCRdb kept only the in-frame ones, dropping some. The repertoire holds 50,000 to 70,000 clones, with about 91% as singletons. The material sequenced was naive CD4+ T cells from PBMCs. Described subset: naive CD4+ T cells isolated by negative enrichment. The receptor set was obtained from an adult with COVID-19.

V usage is TRBV5-5 and J usage is TRBJ2-1, with 10 positions matching TRBD2. V lost 5 bases, J lost 0 bases, and 2 bases stayed unmatched. This CDR3 spans 15 amino acids. Germline V gene lookup returns CDR1 SGHKS and CDR2 YYEKEE (reference sequence). DNA for the CDR3: TGTGCCAGCAGTAGGACTAGCGGCTCCTACAATGAGCAGTTCTTC. The encoded protein is CASSRTSGSYNEQFF.

The chain has TRBV5-1 and TRBJ2-7; perhaps TRBD2 as D (6 bases). The V gene lost 2 bases and the J gene lost 5 bases, with 20 bases spanning the gap. CDR3 length equals 16 residues. Germline assignment: CDR1 SGHRS and CDR2 YFSETQ. The CDR3 region has the DNA TGCGCCAGCAGCTTCCCTGGCGGGACCGGCTTCAACGAGCAGTACTTC. Protein product: CASSFPGGTGFNEQYF.

The chain has TRBV2 and TRBJ2-1, with 8 bases matching TRBD1. V lost 2 bases, J lost 3 bases, and 9 bases stayed unmatched. The germline CDR1 and CDR2 sequences are SNHLY and FYNNEI. The CDR3 totals 17 residues. The CDR3 here is CASSEYSNRGFYNEQFF. CDR3 nucleotides: TGTGCCAGCAGTGAATATTCCAACAGGGGGTTCTACAATGAGCAGTTCTTC.

The count of this clone is one. The chain recombines TRBV29-1 with TRBJ2-1; 9 bases map to TRBD2. Germline V CDR1 and CDR2: SQVTM, ANQGSEA. Trimming at V came to 4 bases and at J to 0 bases, leaving 7 bases not matched to a gene. The CDR3 has 16 residues. CDR3 coding DNA: TGCAGCGTTGCGGGACTAGCTCACAGCTCCTACAATGAGCAGTTCTTC. This translates into CSVAGLAHSSYNEQFF.

The chain links TRBV6-2 or TRBV6-3 to TRBJ1-2; 8 positions agree with TRBD1. The CDR3 has 15 residues. The V gene's germline CDR1 is MNHEY and CDR2 SVGEGT. J lost 6 bases, V lost 4 bases, and 10 bases had no gene match. Here the CDR3 DNA reads TGTGCCAGCAGTTCCGACAGGGGATTGGTTGATGGCTACACCTTC. It encodes CASSSDRGLVDGYTF.

The V call is TRBV5-1, the J call TRBJ1-2; no definite D call. CDR1 is SGHRS, CDR2 YFSETQ, per germline. The CDR3 sequence is 17 residues long. V dropped 0 bases and J dropped 10 bases, with 25 bases sitting between them. The CDR3 sequence is CASSLGFVRGQFQFYTF. The CDR3 DNA follows: TGCGCCAGCAGCTTGGGATTTGTGCGGGGTCAGTTCCAATTCTACACCTTC.

This clone showed up just a few times. This chain uses TRBV28 with TRBJ2-7; 11 bases line up with TRBD2. CDR1 and CDR2 from the germline V gene are MDHEN and SYDVKM. The CDR3 is 14 residues long. Germline trimming cut 7 bases from V and 3 bases from J; bases unmatched to any gene: 5. CDR3 bases: TGTGCCAGCATTCCTAGCGGGGGGTACTACGAGCAGTACTTC. Amino acids: CASIPSGGYYEQYF.

In this sample, this clone turned up a few times. The V call is TRBV3-1 (or the pseudogene TRBV3-2), the J call TRBJ1-3; unclear D gene. Germline V gene data show CDR1 as LGHDT and CDR2 as YNNKEL (reference sequence). The CDR3 sequence is 14 residues long. Trimming shortened V by 3 bases and J by 4 bases, and 10 bases separated the two germline ends. The CDR3 reads CASSHLGEGNTIYF. As DNA, the CDR3 is TGTGCCAGCAGCCACTTAGGCGAGGGAAACACCATATATTTT.

The rearrangement joins TRBV27 to TRBJ2-7; D gene ambiguous. The CDR3 contains 13 residues. V was clipped by 5 bases and J by 4 bases, with 12 bases between them. Germline CDR1 is MNHEY and CDR2 is SMNVEV (reference sequence). The CDR3 spells CASSTNREYEQYF. The CDR3 DNA reads TGTGCCAGCAGTACCAATAGAGAGTACGAGCAGTACTTC.

The chain employs TRBV5-6 and TRBJ2-7; D unresolved. The CDR3 loop spans 8 amino acids. CDR1 SGHDT and CDR2 YYEEEE come from the germline V gene. Deletions cut 7 bases from V and 4 bases from J, with 0 bases between. This CDR3 reads CASYEQYF. As DNA, the CDR3 is TGTGCCAGCTACGAGCAGTACTTC.

The V call is TRBV30, the J call TRBJ1-6; D gene unclear. The V gene's germline CDR1 is GTSNPN and CDR2 SVGIG (reference sequence). Trimming cost V 1 base and J 14 bases, with 6 bases left between them. CDR3 length equals 10 residues. The chain's CDR3 is CAWSDRTLHF. The DNA of the CDR3 is TGTGCCTGGAGTGACCGGACCCTCCACTTT.

The rearrangement links TRBV6-5 to TRBJ1-5; D remains ambiguous. This CDR3 is 12 amino acids long. Germline V CDR1 and CDR2: MNHEY, SVGAGI. V was trimmed by 6 bases and J by 3 bases, leaving 6 bases between them. CDR3 DNA sequence: TGTGCCAGCAGAGGGTACAATCAGCCCCAGCATTTT. Its translation: CASRGYNQPQHF.

Here the CDR3 DNA reads TGTGCCAGCAGCCCGACGGGTCTGATCCAAGAGACCCAGTACTTC. Encoded protein: CASSPTGLIQETQYF. The chain is built from TRBV5-4 and TRBJ2-5, with no clear D. Between the trimmed V and J ends, which lost 4 bases and 1 base, there was a span of 14 bases. The germline CDR1 and CDR2 sequences are SGHNT and YYREEE (reference sequence). This CDR3 region has 15 residues.

The chain carries TRBV6-6 and TRBJ1-1; D might be TRBD1 (6 bases). Germline V lookup: CDR1 MNHNY, CDR2 SVGAGI (reference sequence). V lost 5 bases and J lost 1, with 23 bases in between. CDR3 length: 18 amino acids. CDR3 residues: CASSPTPRGRYQNTEAFF. The DNA of the CDR3 is TGTGCCAGCAGTCCCACCCCAAGGGGGAGATATCAGAACACTGAAGCTTTCTTT.

The J gene is TRBJ2-4, the V gene TRBV4-1, with 7 positions matching TRBD1. CDR3 length: 15 residues. Germline V lookup: CDR1 MGHRA, CDR2 YSYEKL. Trimming removed 4 bases from V and 7 bases from J; junction bases left unmatched: 10. CDR3 DNA: TGCGCCAGCAGCCGAGGGGGCGGAGTTATGAACATTCAGTACTTC. Encoded protein: CASSRGGGVMNIQYF.